These 17 T cell receptor beta chains were sequenced from one sample in a study of blood T cell repertoires in COVID-19. The table came from immunoSEQ multiplex PCR; TCRdb's copy has only in-frame clones and leaves some out. The table records under 300,000 clones, around 84% of them present only once. Sequences were obtained from PBMCs or T cells enriched from blood (not recorded which). These receptors all come from a woman in her 50s who had recovered from COVID-19.

The gene calls are TRBV7-9 and TRBJ2-5, with D possibly TRBD1 on 5 matching bases. This CDR3 is built from 14 residues. Germline V gene sequence: CDR1 SEHNR, CDR2 FQNEAQ (reference sequence). The germline V and J ends were trimmed by 6 bases and 2 bases, with 13 bases remaining between them. This CDR3 is CASRPDSLQETQYF. Here the CDR3 DNA reads TGTGCCAGCAGACCCGACAGTTTACAAGAGACCCAGTACTTC.

This clone was recorded only once. This chain links TRBV23-1 with TRBJ1-2; D may be TRBD1 (5 bases). TRBV23-1 is designated an ORF whose function remains uncertain. Trimming took 8 bases from V and 7 from J, leaving 17 bases between them. The CDR3 covers 13 residues. This chain's CDR3 is CASRTQGSGGYTF. Here the CDR3 DNA reads TGCGCCAGCCGAACCCAGGGTAGCGGTGGCTACACCTTC.

The chain has TRBV7-9 and TRBJ1-1; 7 bases match TRBD1. Trimming cost V 1 base and J 0 bases; bases outside gene matches: 14. CDR3 length: 19 amino acids. CDR1 and CDR2 from the germline V gene are SEHNR and FQNEAQ (reference sequence). CDR3 bases: TGTGCCAGCAGCTTAGTCATGGATAAGACAGGGAAAATGAACACTGAAGCTTTCTTT. Translation: CASSLVMDKTGKMNTEAFF.

The chain links TRBV3-1 (or the pseudogene TRBV3-2) to TRBJ1-1, with 9 nucleotides matching TRBD1. CDR3 length equals 16 residues. V shed 4 bases, J shed 1 base, and the junction held 7 bases outside the gene matches. The germline V gene has CDR1 LGHDT and CDR2 YNNKEL (reference sequence). The CDR3 nucleotides are TGTGCCAGCAGCCCAGGGACAGGGAGAGGGAACACTGAAGCTTTCTTT. It specifies CASSPGTGRGNTEAFF.

V usage is TRBV29-1 and J usage is TRBJ1-3; unclear D gene. The CDR3 runs to 13 residues. Germline CDR1 SQVTM, CDR2 ANQGSEA. V was cut by 6 bases and J by 4 bases, with 13 bases left in between. This CDR3 is CSVRRLGGNTIYF. CDR3 DNA: TGCAGCGTACGGAGACTAGGGGGAAACACCATATATTTT. The full variable domain, rest sourced from reference TRBV29-1 and TRBJ1-3, is SAVISQKPSRDICQRGTSLTIQCQVDSQVTMMFWYRQQPGQSLTLIATANQGSEATYESGFVIDKFPISRPNLTFSTLTVSNMSPEDSSIYLCSVRRLGGNTIYFGEGSWLTVV.

The DNA of the CDR3 is TGTGCCACCAGCAGAGTGGGGCTAGCGGGAGGCTACGAGCAGTACTTC. Protein sequence: CATSRVGLAGGYEQYF. V gene TRBV15 combines with J gene TRBJ2-7, with TRBD2 identical over 11 bases. CDR3 size: 16 residues. Losses at the gene ends were 1 base for V and 3 bases for J; bases not matched to a gene: 5. The germline CDR1 and CDR2 sequences are LNHNV and YYDKDF (reference sequence).

This chain connects TRBV27 to TRBJ2-1; TRBD2 matches at 12 bases. This CDR3 has 14 residues. V lost 5 bases and J lost 8; bases outside the gene matches: 4. The germline V gene has CDR1 MNHEY and CDR2 SMNVEV (reference sequence). The CDR3 spells CASSLLAGGYEQFF. Here the CDR3 DNA reads TGTGCCAGCAGTCTTCTAGCGGGAGGGTATGAGCAGTTCTTC.

The genes are TRBV21-1 and TRBJ2-7; the DNA was not used to check the table's D call, TRBD2. TRBV21-1 is a pseudogene. This CDR3 is 14 amino acids long. The CDR3 sequence is CASKWAGEPYEQYF. Written as DNA, the CDR3 is TGTGCCAGCAAATGGGCGGGGGAGCCCTACGAGCAGTACTTC.

The V and J genes are TRBV5-1 and TRBJ1-2; 10 bases fit TRBD1. The CDR3 extends over 13 amino acids. Germline V gene sequence: CDR1 SGHRS, CDR2 YFSETQ. With V trimmed by 4 bases and J by 7 bases, 4 bases remained unmatched. The CDR3 bases are TGCGCCAGCAGCCGAGGGACAGGGGCTGGCTACACCTTC. It encodes CASSRGTGAGYTF.

The rearrangement uses TRBV30 and TRBJ2-2; 7 bases line up with TRBD1. The CDR3 runs 13 residues. CDR1 is GTSNPN and CDR2 is SVGIG in the germline V gene (reference sequence). Trimming cost V 3 bases and J 6 bases; bases outside gene matches: 4. The CDR3 reads CAWRNQGAGELFF. CDR3 DNA: TGTGCCTGGAGAAACCAGGGGGCCGGGGAGCTGTTTTTT.

The chain links TRBV30 to TRBJ1-1, with 10 bases lining up with TRBD1. The CDR3 is 16 amino acids. The J segment lost 4 bases and the V segment lost 0 bases, leaving 8 bases of the junction unmatched. The V gene's germline CDR1 is GTSNPN and CDR2 SVGIG (reference sequence). The CDR3 loop reads CAWSVLTGGRGTEAFF. The CDR3 DNA follows: TGTGCCTGGAGTGTACTGACAGGGGGCAGGGGCACTGAAGCTTTCTTT.

On this clone: In the same sample, other DNA sequences code for this CDR3. This chain joins TRBV7-2 and TRBJ2-7, with 11 bases aligning to TRBD1. This CDR3 is 14 amino acids long. The V segment lost 5 bases and the J segment 1 base; nucleotides outside the gene matches: 1. CDR1 and CDR2 from the germline V gene are SGHTA and FQGNSA. This CDR3 is CASSRDRGSYEQYF. The DNA of the CDR3 is TGTGCCAGCAGCAGGGACAGGGGGTCCTACGAGCAGTACTTC.

This chain connects TRBV6-1 to TRBJ1-2, with 8 bases identical to TRBD1. The ends lost 1 base at V and 5 bases at J; junction bases unmatched: 12. Germline V gene lookup returns CDR1 MNHNS and CDR2 SASEGT. The CDR3 runs to 17 residues. The CDR3 sequence: CASSEDGTGRWWYGYTF. In DNA form, the CDR3 reads TGTGCCAGCAGTGAAGATGGGACAGGACGATGGTGGTATGGCTACACCTTC.

V and J are TRBV18 and TRBJ1-1; a weak D match, TRBD1 (6 bases). Germline V lookup: CDR1 KGHSH, CDR2 LQKENI. Trimming removed 3 bases from V and 5 bases from J, with 16 bases in between. The CDR3 totals 15 residues. The CDR3 DNA follows: TGTGCCAGCTCACCGAGGGGGGGCACGGCAACTGAAGCTTTCTTT. Protein: CASSPRGGTATEAFF.

V is TRBV7-8 and J is TRBJ1-5, with 8 nucleotides matching TRBD1. Looked up from germline, CDR1 is SGHVS and CDR2 is FQNEAQ. This CDR3 has 16 residues. V dropped 4 bases and J dropped 0; count of bases not matched to a gene: 5. CDR3 amino acids: CASSWGQVYSNQPQHF. For the CDR3, the DNA is TGTGCCAGCAGCTGGGGACAGGTCTATAGCAATCAGCCCCAGCATTTT.

V gene TRBV4-2 combines with J gene TRBJ2-1; the match to TRBD1 covers 7 bases. J was trimmed by 5 bases and V by 3 bases; bases with no gene match: 4. CDR3 length equals 14 residues. Looked up from germline, CDR1 is LGHNA and CDR2 is YNFKEQ. The CDR3 DNA sequence: TGTGCCAGCAGCCATTCGGGACAGCACAATGAGCAGTTCTTC. This sequence encodes CASSHSGQHNEQFF.

This chain joins TRBV5-4 and TRBJ2-3, with 8 bases identical to TRBD1. With 4 bases clipped from V and 0 bases from J, the junction kept 7 bases outside the gene matches. Germline CDR1 SGHNT, CDR2 YYREEE (reference sequence). The length of the CDR3 is 16 residues. The CDR3 region has the DNA TGTGCCAGCAGCAGAGACAGGGGACCAAGCACAGATACGCAGTATTTT. It is translated as CASSRDRGPSTDTQYF.